This TCR beta chain was identified during a study of cytotoxic CD8 clonotypes in ibrutinib-treated CLL. Deep sequencing aimed at 1 in 200,000 to 1 in 1 million T cells' resolution. The table came from immunoSEQ multiplex PCR; TCRdb's copy has only in-frame clones and leaves some out. The sample lists more than 300,000 clones; approximately 80% were seen once. Germline-derived CDR1 and CDR2 are SGHAT and FQNNGV. The trim removed 5 bases at V and 0 bases at J, leaving 7 bases unmatched. CDR3 length: 16 residues. Cryopreserved PBMCs were the source of around 2 micrograms of genomic DNA, which went to TCR beta libraries.

Sequencing was performed on PBMCs, taken before ibrutinib treatment. This clonotype was sampled from a human donor with chronic lymphocytic leukemia. The rearrangement uses TRBV11-2 and TRBJ2-7; 10 positions match TRBD2. The CDR3 is CASSATSGTHSYEQYF. DNA of the CDR3: TGTGCCAGCAGCGCTACTAGCGGGACTCACTCCTACGAGCAGTACTTC.